This TCR beta chain was identified during a study of Ad26.COV2.S vaccination and SARS-CoV-2 variants. Study context: Administration of Ad26.COV2.S was intramuscular, either once or twice 56 days apart.

The CDR3 spans 16 residues. With 3 bases clipped from V and 9 bases from J, the junction kept 12 bases outside the gene matches. Germline CDR1 SGHRS, CDR2 YFSETQ. Profiling relied on immunoSEQ multiplex PCR, and the TCRdb table lists in-frame clones only, not all of them. The table has hundreds of thousands of clones, about four fifths seen once. The treatment is: some 19 received Ad26.COV2.S at low or high dose, single or two shots; 5 received placebo; per-sample allocation not given. Sampling was performed 63 days after the first vaccine or placebo injection. The chain is built from TRBV5-1 and TRBJ1-6; 7 nucleotides agree with TRBD1. The receptor was isolated from a person between 18 and 60 years old who received the Ad26.COV2.S COVID-19 vaccine or a placebo. The sequencing here drew on peripheral blood, taken in a trial of Ad26.COV2.S vaccine versus placebo. The CDR3 loop reads CASSSQGGKYGSPLHF. CDR3 nucleotides: TGCGCCAGCAGCTCCCAGGGGGGGAAGTATGGTTCACCCCTCCACTTT. Variable domain in full (rest from reference TRBV5-1 and TRBJ1-6): KAGVTQTPRYLIKTRGQQVTLSCSPISGHRSVSWYQQTPGQGLQFLFEYFSETQRNKGNFPGRFSGRQFSNSRSEMNVSTLELGDSALYLCASSSQGGKYGSPLHFGNGTRLTVT.